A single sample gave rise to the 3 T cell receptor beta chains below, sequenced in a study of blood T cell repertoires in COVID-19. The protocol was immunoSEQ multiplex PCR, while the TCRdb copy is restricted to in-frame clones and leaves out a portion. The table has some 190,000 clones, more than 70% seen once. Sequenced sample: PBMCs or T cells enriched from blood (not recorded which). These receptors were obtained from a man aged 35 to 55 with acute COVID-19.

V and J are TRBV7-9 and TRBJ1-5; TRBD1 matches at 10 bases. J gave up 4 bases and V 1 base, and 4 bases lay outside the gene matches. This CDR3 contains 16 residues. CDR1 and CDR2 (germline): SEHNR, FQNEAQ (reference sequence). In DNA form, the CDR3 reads TGTGCCAGCAGCTTAGATCGGACAGGGGGGAATCAGCCCCAGCATTTT. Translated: CASSLDRTGGNQPQHF. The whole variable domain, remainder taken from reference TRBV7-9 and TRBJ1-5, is DTGVSQNPRHKITKRGQNVTFRCDPISEHNRLYWYRQTLGQGPEFLTYFQNEAQLEKSRLLSDRFSAERPKGSFSTLEIQRTEQGDSAMYLCASSLDRTGGNQPQHFGDGTRLSIL.

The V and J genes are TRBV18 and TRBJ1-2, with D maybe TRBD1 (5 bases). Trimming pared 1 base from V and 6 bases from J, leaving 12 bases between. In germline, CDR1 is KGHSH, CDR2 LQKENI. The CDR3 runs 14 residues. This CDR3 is CASSPQGLGHGYTF. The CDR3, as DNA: TGTGCCAGCTCACCACAGGGTTTGGGGCATGGCTACACCTTC.

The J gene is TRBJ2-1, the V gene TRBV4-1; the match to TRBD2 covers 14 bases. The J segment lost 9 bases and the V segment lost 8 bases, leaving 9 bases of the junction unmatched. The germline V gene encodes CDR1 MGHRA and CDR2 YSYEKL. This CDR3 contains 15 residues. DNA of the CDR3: TGCGCCAGCCGCCTGGGGACTAGCGGGAGACGTGAGCAGTTCTTC. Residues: CASRLGTSGRREQFF.